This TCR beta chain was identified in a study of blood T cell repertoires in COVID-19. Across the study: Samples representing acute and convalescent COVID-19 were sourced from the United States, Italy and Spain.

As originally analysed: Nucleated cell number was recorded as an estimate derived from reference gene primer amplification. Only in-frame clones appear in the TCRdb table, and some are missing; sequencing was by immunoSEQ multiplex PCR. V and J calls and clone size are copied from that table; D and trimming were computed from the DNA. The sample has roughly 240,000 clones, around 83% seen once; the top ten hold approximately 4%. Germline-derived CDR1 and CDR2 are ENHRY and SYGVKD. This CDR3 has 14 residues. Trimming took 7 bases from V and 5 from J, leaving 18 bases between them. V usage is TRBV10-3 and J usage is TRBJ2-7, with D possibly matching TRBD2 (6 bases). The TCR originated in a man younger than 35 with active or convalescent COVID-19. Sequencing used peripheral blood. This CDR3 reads CAITASPTSNEQYF. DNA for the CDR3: TGTGCCATCACTGCCTCTCCGACTAGTAACGAGCAGTACTTC.